These 20 T cell receptor beta chains came from one sample sequenced in a study of blood T cells in healthy people across ages. Then a second PCR, running about 7 to 11 cycles, was carried out with a sample-barcoded 5' primer and a J-beta primer mix. One entry per CDR3 protein, called by TCRdb with MiXCR from the 5' RACE reads. The sample lists around 820,000 distinct CDR3 sequences; 20% to 30% were seen once. The data were also submitted as part of a second study, on T cells of mothers and their children.

The sequencing input was blood. The receptor set was obtained from a boy aged 5-17 years in good health.

The chain uses TRBV29-1 and TRBJ1-2; 8 bases are shared with TRBD1. This CDR3 has 15 amino acids. The germline V gene has CDR1 SQVTM and CDR2 ANQGSEA. V trimming: 6 bases; J trimming: 6 bases; junction bases outside the gene matches: 15. The CDR3 DNA sequence: TGCAGCGTGCCCGGACAGGGAATTTTCATCCATGGCTACACCTTC. This encodes CSVPGQGIFIHGYTF.

The chain carries TRBV28 and TRBJ2-2; the D gene is possibly TRBD1 (6 bases). V was shortened by 4 bases and J by 0 bases, with 21 bases between the two germline ends. The CDR3 sequence is 19 residues long. Per germline, CDR1 MDHEN and CDR2 SYDVKM. CDR3 sequence: CASSSNNQGYFANTGELFF. CDR3 DNA sequence: TGTGCCAGCAGTTCGAACAATCAGGGGTACTTCGCGAACACCGGGGAGCTGTTTTTT.

This clonotype was found a few times. The V gene is TRBV7-9, the J gene TRBJ2-7, with 9 bases matching TRBD2. V shed 2 bases, J shed 1 base, and the junction held 9 bases outside the gene matches. Germline V gives CDR1 SEHNR, CDR2 FQNEAQ (reference sequence). This CDR3 has 17 residues. CDR3 residues: CASSLLRLAEGSYEQYF. CDR3 nucleotides: TGTGCCAGCAGCTTACTGCGACTAGCGGAGGGGTCCTACGAGCAGTACTTC.

This clonotype was detected many times. The V call is TRBV15, the J call TRBJ2-2; unclear D gene. Deletions cut 3 bases from V and 6 bases from J, with 14 bases between. Germline V gene sequence: CDR1 LNHNV, CDR2 YYDKDF (reference sequence). The CDR3 has 15 amino acids. Here the CDR3 DNA reads TGTGCCACCAGCAGTCTCCGCCCGACGCCCGGGGAGCTGTTTTTT. It yields the protein CATSSLRPTPGELFF.

This clonotype was counted between two and nine times. The rearrangement joins TRBV19 to TRBJ1-5, with D hard to call. V lost 9 bases and J lost 1, with 10 bases in between. The CDR3 runs to 13 residues. Germline V CDR1 and CDR2: LNHDA, SQIVND (reference sequence). This chain's CDR3 is CASRTSSNQPQHF. CDR3 bases: TGTGCCAGCAGGACCAGCAGCAATCAGCCCCAGCATTTT.

This clonotype came up a few times. The rearrangement links TRBV12-3 or TRBV12-4 to TRBJ2-5; 8 positions agree with TRBD1. V was clipped by 7 bases and J by 5 bases; unmatched bases: 3. This CDR3 spans 12 amino acids. As DNA, the CDR3 is TGTGCCAGCAACCGACAGGGGGAGACCCAGTACTTC. Protein product: CASNRQGETQYF.

This clonotype was recorded a few times. The chain recombines TRBV6-2 or TRBV6-3 with TRBJ1-5; D uncertain. The CDR3 has 16 amino acids. The V and J ends lost 2 bases and 0 bases respectively, with 11 bases between them. Germline V lookup: CDR1 MNHEY, CDR2 SVGEGT. This CDR3 is CASSYEAVYSNQPQHF. The DNA for the CDR3 is TGTGCCAGCAGTTACGAGGCAGTCTATAGCAATCAGCCCCAGCATTTT.

The chain joins TRBV7-9 to TRBJ2-4; D unresolved. The CDR3 spans 10 residues. The V end was cut by 10 bases, the J end by 3 bases, with 4 bases between. Germline loops: CDR1 SEHNR, CDR2 FQNEAQ (reference sequence). The CDR3 sequence is CATGKNIQYF. Here the CDR3 DNA reads TGTGCCACCGGCAAAAACATTCAGTACTTC.

This clonotype appeared many times. V gene TRBV29-1 combines with J gene TRBJ1-1, with D perhaps matching TRBD1 (6 bases). Trimming left V 2 bases short and J 3 bases short, with 7 bases between. This CDR3 comprises 12 residues. CDR1 SQVTM and CDR2 ANQGSEA come from the germline V gene. The CDR3, as DNA: TGCAGCGTTGAAAGGGGGGACACTGAAGCTTTCTTT. Its protein product is CSVERGDTEAFF.

The chain carries TRBV7-9 and TRBJ2-7, with D maybe TRBD1 (6 bases). CDR1 is SEHNR and CDR2 is FQNEAQ in the germline V gene (reference sequence). The length of the CDR3 is 14 residues. V gave up 1 base and J gave up 2 bases, with 9 bases separating them. The CDR3 sequence: CASSLGTVAYEQYF. The CDR3 bases are TGTGCCAGCAGCTTAGGGACAGTAGCCTACGAGCAGTACTTC. The variable domain in full, with the rest retrieved from reference TRBV7-9 and TRBJ2-7, is DTGVSQNPRHKITKRGQNVTFRCDPISEHNRLYWYRQTLGQGPEFLTYFQNEAQLEKSRLLSDRFSAERPKGSFSTLEIQRTEQGDSAMYLCASSLGTVAYEQYFGPGTRLTVT.

V gene TRBV12-3 or TRBV12-4 combines with J gene TRBJ2-5; tentative D call: TRBD2 (6 bases). The end of the DNA is better explained by TRBJ2-1, so the J call may be wrong. The CDR3 contains 13 residues. For the CDR3, the DNA is TGTGCCAGCAGTTTATCGGGGGTTAAGGAGCAGTTCTTC. It translates to CASSLSGVKEQFF.

This clonotype was seen only a few times. The gene calls are TRBV4-1 and TRBJ2-2, with 7 nucleotides matching TRBD1. The V and J ends lost 4 bases and 4 bases, in that order; junction bases with no gene match: 9. This CDR3 has 16 residues. Germline V lookup: CDR1 MGHRA, CDR2 YSYEKL. The CDR3 nucleotides are TGCGCCAGCAGCCCCACAGGGGCCCCGGTCACCGGGGAGCTGTTTTTT. It translates to CASSPTGAPVTGELFF.

In its sample, this clonotype was seen once. The chain employs TRBV12-3 or TRBV12-4 and TRBJ1-6; the D is unclear. This CDR3 has 13 residues. Trimming removed 4 bases from V and 8 bases from J, with 9 bases in between. CDR3 in amino acids: CASSWWRDSPLHF. Here the CDR3 DNA reads TGTGCCAGCAGTTGGTGGAGAGATTCACCCCTCCACTTT.

The chain joins TRBV6-1 to TRBJ2-1; D may be TRBD1 (5 bases). The V and J ends lost 7 bases and 0 bases respectively, with 13 bases between them. The CDR3 contains 15 residues. In germline, CDR1 is MNHNS, CDR2 SASEGT. This CDR3 is CASTLDRSSYNEQFF. The DNA for the CDR3 is TGTGCCAGCACGCTCGACAGAAGCTCCTACAATGAGCAGTTCTTC.

The chain carries TRBV5-1 and TRBJ2-2; 9 positions match TRBD2. Germline CDR1 SGHRS, CDR2 YFSETQ. Germline trimming cut 4 bases from V and 6 bases from J; bases unmatched to any gene: 13. The CDR3 has 17 amino acids. This CDR3 reads CASSTTYGTSWPGELFF. The DNA for the CDR3 is TGCGCCAGCAGCACAACCTACGGGACTAGCTGGCCCGGGGAGCTGTTTTTT.

This sequence joins TRBV5-6 and TRBJ2-1; D perhaps matches TRBD2 (5 bases). V was cut by 0 bases and J by 3 bases, with 10 bases left in between. Germline V gene data show CDR1 as SGHDT and CDR2 as YYEEEE. This CDR3 is 15 amino acids long. The CDR3 DNA sequence: TGTGCCAGCAGCTTGGTGCGGGTTGACTACAATGAGCAGTTCTTC. Its protein is CASSLVRVDYNEQFF. The variable domain in full, completed from reference TRBV5-6 and TRBJ2-1, reads DAGVTQSPTHLIKTRGQQVTLRCSPKSGHDTVSWYQQALGQGPQFIFQYYEEEERQRGNFPDRFSGHQFPNYSSELNVNALLLGDSALYLCASSLVRVDYNEQFFGPGTRLTVL.

The rearrangement joins TRBV6-1 to TRBJ2-5; 9 bases agree with TRBD1. V dropped 7 bases and J dropped 2; count of bases not matched to a gene: 11. This CDR3 is built from 16 residues. CDR1 is MNHNS, CDR2 SASEGT, per germline. The CDR3 nucleotides read TGTGCCAGCACCGCGGGACAGGGAGTGGGGCAAGAGACCCAGTACTTC. This sequence encodes CASTAGQGVGQETQYF.

A remark on this clonotype: A much larger clone differs by one base, so this may be a read error. V usage is TRBV24-1 and J usage is TRBJ2-5; 7 bases are a match to TRBD2. The CDR3 covers 17 residues. Germline V gives CDR1 KGHDR, CDR2 SFDVKD. The V gene end was trimmed by 6 bases and the J gene end by 7 bases; junction bases not matched to a gene: 19. CDR3 sequence: CATSLASGVEERGTQYF. The CDR3 region has the DNA TGTGCCACCAGTCTGGCAAGCGGTGTCGAGGAGCGGGGGACCCAGTACTTC.

This clonotype has only a few counts. The chain couples TRBV4-3 to TRBJ1-2; 7 bases line up with TRBD1. The CDR3 runs 15 residues. Per the germline V gene, CDR1 is LGHNA and CDR2 is YSLEER. V gave up 1 base and J gave up 5 bases; unmatched junction bases: 7. The CDR3 here is CASSQALTGEYGYTF. CDR3 nucleotides: TGCGCCAGCAGCCAAGCATTAACAGGGGAGTATGGCTACACCTTC.

CDR3 in amino acids: CASSLKRGGTDTQYF. The CDR3 nucleotides are TGTGCCAGCAGCTTAAAGCGGGGTGGCACAGATACGCAGTATTTT. J is TRBJ2-3 and V is TRBV7-9; TRBD2 agrees at 7 bases. V shed 2 bases and J 1 base; nucleotides not matched to a gene: 3. The CDR3 has 15 residues. CDR1 and CDR2 from the germline V gene are SEHNR and FQNEAQ (reference sequence).